The next 29 T cell receptor beta chains were all read from a single sample in a study of blood T cell repertoires in COVID-19. The method was immunoSEQ multiplex PCR; TCRdb's version includes in-frame clones alone and lacks a portion of them. The sample includes about 30,000 clones, roughly nine tenths of them seen just once. The material sequenced was peripheral blood. These receptor sequences come from a human donor with active COVID-19. The donor label of this sample is uncertain.

V gene TRBV11-3 combines with J gene TRBJ2-1, with TRBD2 as a possible D gene (5 bases). Germline-derived CDR1 and CDR2 are SGHNT and YENEEA. Trimming stripped 7 bases from V and 1 base from J, with 17 bases between. CDR3 length: 16 residues. CDR3 DNA sequence: TGTGCCAGCAACTCTAAGGGCCTAGCTTCCTACAATGAGCAGTTCTTC. It translates to CASNSKGLASYNEQFF.

The count of this clone is one. This rearrangement joins TRBV9 to TRBJ1-4, with 7 bases fitting TRBD1. Trimming removed 3 bases from V and 5 bases from J; junction bases left unmatched: 10. Germline assignment: CDR1 SGDLS and CDR2 YYNGEE. The length of the CDR3 is 16 residues. The CDR3 nucleotides read TGTGCCAGCAGCGGCCCATCGACAGGGAGAAATGAAAAACTGTTTTTT. Translated, it gives CASSGPSTGRNEKLFF. Combining the CDR3 with reference TRBV9 and TRBJ1-4 gives the whole variable domain DSGVTQTPKHLITATGQRVTLRCSPRSGDLSVYWYQQSLDQGLQFLIQYYNGEERAKGNILERFSAQQFPDLHSELNLSSLELGDSALYFCASSGPSTGRNEKLFFGSGTQLSVL.

This chain uses TRBV11-1 with TRBJ2-1; 7 positions match TRBD1. V lost 7 bases to trimming and J lost 3 bases; unmatched junction nucleotides: 12. The CDR3 has 16 residues. Germline V lookup: CDR1 SGHAT, CDR2 FQDESV (reference sequence). CDR3 DNA sequence: TGTGCCAGCACCACAAGCCGGACAGGCCTCTACAATGAGCAGTTCTTC. Translated: CASTTSRTGLYNEQFF. The full variable domain, rest sourced from reference TRBV11-1 and TRBJ2-1, is EAEVAQSPRYKITEKSQAVAFWCDPISGHATLYWYRQILGQGPELLVQFQDESVVDDSQLPKDRFSAERLKGVDSTLKIQPAELGDSAMYLCASTTSRTGLYNEQFFGPGTRLTVL.

The genes are TRBV7-8 and TRBJ1-2; 10 bases are shared with TRBD1. CDR3 length equals 13 residues. Per germline, CDR1 SGHVS and CDR2 FQNEAQ. The V and J ends lost 1 base and 7 bases, in that order; junction bases with no gene match: 0. The CDR3 DNA sequence: TGTGCCAGCAGCTTAGGGACAGGGGGTGGCTACACCTTC. Its translation: CASSLGTGGGYTF. The complete variable domain, with remaining parts taken from reference TRBV7-8 and TRBJ1-2, reads GAGVSQSPRYKVAKRGQDVALRCDPISGHVSLFWYQQALGQGPEFLTYFQNEAQLDKSGLPSDRFFAERPEGSVSTLKIQRTQQEDSAVYLCASSLGTGGGYTFGSGTRLTVV.

V and J are TRBV6-1 and TRBJ2-5; D possibly corresponds to TRBD2 (6 bases). V gave up 2 bases and J gave up 2 bases, with 12 bases separating them. The germline CDR1 and CDR2 sequences are MNHNS and SASEGT. This CDR3 is 15 amino acids long. Here the CDR3 DNA reads TGTGCCAGCAGTGAAAGGCCTAGCGTTCAAGAGACCCAGTACTTC. This codes for CASSERPSVQETQYF.

V is TRBV5-1 and J is TRBJ1-3; 9 bases are shared with TRBD1. The trim removed 4 bases at V and 4 bases at J, leaving 12 bases unmatched. Germline-derived CDR1 and CDR2 are SGHRS and YFSETQ. CDR3 size: 17 residues. As DNA, the CDR3 is TGCGCCAGCAGCCCGCCCCCGGGACAGGGATCCGGAAACACCATATATTTT. Translated: CASSPPPGQGSGNTIYF.

This chain connects TRBV2 to TRBJ2-3; TRBD2 is a possible D gene (5 bases). V was shortened by 2 bases and J by 2 bases, with 8 bases between the two germline ends. The germline gives CDR1 SNHLY, CDR2 FYNNEI. This CDR3 has 14 residues. CDR3 sequence: CASSERTHTDTQYF. CDR3 bases: TGTGCCAGCAGTGAACGGACTCACACAGATACGCAGTATTTT. Drawing the rest from reference TRBV2 and TRBJ2-3, the complete variable domain is EPEVTQTPSHQVTQMGQEVILRCVPISNHLYFYWYRQILGQKVEFLVSFYNNEISEKSEIFDDQFSVERPDGSNFTLKIRSTKLEDSAMYFCASSERTHTDTQYFGPGTRLTVL.

The CDR3 coding sequence is TGCGCCAGCAGCACCCTCGGAAGGTCGGGGGGCGTAGATACGCAGTATTTT. Its protein is CASSTLGRSGGVDTQYF. This sequence joins TRBV5-1 and TRBJ2-3, with D maybe TRBD2 (7 bases). Germline V gene lookup returns CDR1 SGHRS and CDR2 YFSETQ. The CDR3 extends over 17 amino acids. Deletions cut 4 bases from V and 5 bases from J, with 23 bases between.

The chain carries TRBV5-8 and TRBJ2-7; TRBD2 might be the D (5 bases). Germline assignment: CDR1 SGHTS and CDR2 YDEGEE. V was shortened by 0 bases and J by 7 bases, with 14 bases between the two germline ends. CDR3 length: 14 residues. CDR3 protein: CASSLGLAPWEQYF. The CDR3 nucleotides read TGTGCCAGCAGCTTGGGCCTAGCCCCCTGGGAGCAGTACTTC.

The CDR3 region is CASTPGLAGGGTDTQYF. The CDR3 DNA sequence: TGTGCCAGTACCCCCGGACTAGCGGGAGGGGGCACAGATACGCAGTATTTT. The chain has TRBV5-8 and TRBJ2-3; 15 bases fit TRBD2. Germline-derived CDR1 and CDR2 are SGHTS and YDEGEE. The CDR3 loop spans 17 amino acids. The trim removed 8 bases at V and 1 base at J, leaving 8 bases unmatched.

This rearrangement joins TRBV27 to TRBJ2-1; the D gene is possibly TRBD2 (6 bases). The CDR3 contains 16 residues. The V and J ends lost 2 bases and 0 bases respectively, with 11 bases between them. Germline V gene sequence: CDR1 MNHEY, CDR2 SMNVEV (reference sequence). CDR3: CASSLVAESSYNEQFF. In nucleotides, the CDR3 is TGTGCCAGCAGTTTAGTAGCGGAGAGCTCCTACAATGAGCAGTTCTTC.

The rearrangement uses TRBV5-5 and TRBJ2-1; 8 positions agree with TRBD1. J gave up 4 bases and V 0 bases, and 6 bases lay outside the gene matches. In germline, CDR1 is SGHKS, CDR2 YYEKEE (reference sequence). This CDR3 has 16 residues. CDR3 in amino acids: CASSLAGTGTYNEQFF. CDR3 nucleotides: TGTGCCAGCAGCTTGGCCGGGACAGGAACATACAATGAGCAGTTCTTC.

The chain joins TRBV19 to TRBJ1-2; D gene uncertain. The V and J ends lost 4 bases and 2 bases respectively, with 17 bases between them. Germline V CDR1 and CDR2: LNHDA, SQIVND (reference sequence). CDR3 length: 16 residues. The CDR3 loop reads CASSRVPRTGNYGYTF. The CDR3 DNA reads TGTGCCAGTAGTAGGGTACCAAGGACGGGAAACTATGGCTACACCTTC.

V is TRBV7-3 and J is TRBJ1-5; D possibly corresponds to TRBD1 (5 bases). Germline CDR1 and CDR2: SGHTA and FQGTGA. Trimming pared 3 bases from V and 1 base from J, leaving 13 bases between. The CDR3 consists of 16 residues. The CDR3 region has the DNA TGTGCCAGCAGCTTCCCCAGGGTGGCGAGCAATCAGCCCCAGCATTTT. This gives the protein CASSFPRVASNQPQHF.

V and J are TRBV28 and TRBJ2-7; 9 nucleotides match TRBD1. There are 17 residues in the CDR3. Looked up from germline, CDR1 is MDHEN and CDR2 is SYDVKM. The V segment lost 6 bases and the J segment 6 bases; nucleotides outside the gene matches: 18. The CDR3 DNA reads TGTGCCAGCAGCCCCAGAGGGACAGGGTATACGTCGGGCGAGCAGTACTTC. Protein: CASSPRGTGYTSGEQYF. The whole variable domain, remainder taken from reference TRBV28 and TRBJ2-7, is DVKVTQSSRYLVKRTGEKVFLECVQDMDHENMFWYRQDPGLGLRLIYFSYDVKMKEKGDIPEGYSVSREKKERFSLILESASTNQTSMYLCASSPRGTGYTSGEQYFGPGTRLTVT.

V is TRBV19 and J is TRBJ1-5; TRBD1 matches 7 bases. There are 13 residues in the CDR3. The V segment lost 4 bases and the J segment 4 bases; nucleotides outside the gene matches: 1. Germline-derived CDR1 and CDR2 are LNHDA and SQIVND (reference sequence). Written as DNA, the CDR3 is TGTGCCAGTAGTACGGGACAGAATCAGCCCCAGCATTTT. Translation gives CASSTGQNQPQHF. Using reference TRBV19 and TRBJ1-5 for the parts outside the CDR3, the full variable domain is DGGITQSPKYLFRKEGQNVTLSCEQNLNHDAMYWYRQDPGQGLRLIYYSQIVNDFQKGDIAEGYSVSREKKESFPLTVTSAQKNPTAFYLCASSTGQNQPQHFGDGTRLSIL.

V gene TRBV6-2 or TRBV6-3 combines with J gene TRBJ2-2, with D perhaps matching TRBD2 (6 bases). Trimming took off 2 bases at V and 5 bases at J, with 12 bases between the two ends. The CDR3 runs to 15 residues. Germline CDR1 MNHEY, CDR2 SVGEGT. CDR3 in amino acids: CASSYVLAGTGELFF. In DNA, the CDR3 is TGTGCCAGCAGTTACGTACTAGCTGGGACCGGGGAGCTGTTTTTT.

The chain recombines TRBV5-8 with TRBJ1-2, with TRBD1 matching 10 bases. V dropped 5 bases and J dropped 2; count of bases not matched to a gene: 0. This CDR3 is 13 amino acids long. Germline-derived CDR1 and CDR2 are SGHTS and YDEGEE. This CDR3 is CASRTGGNYGYTF. CDR3 bases: TGTGCCAGCAGGACAGGGGGCAACTATGGCTACACCTTC.

The chain joins TRBV27 to TRBJ1-1, with D perhaps matching TRBD1 (5 bases). The CDR3 totals 13 residues. Germline V CDR1 and CDR2: MNHEY, SMNVEV (reference sequence). V was clipped by 5 bases and J by 0 bases, with 7 bases between them. CDR3 protein: CASSRQMNTEAFF. The CDR3, as DNA: TGTGCCAGCAGTCGACAGATGAACACTGAAGCTTTCTTT.

The chain employs TRBV5-4 and TRBJ1-1; TRBD1 aligns across 8 bases. This CDR3 spans 14 amino acids. CDR1 and CDR2 (germline): SGHNT, YYREEE (reference sequence). V gave up 3 bases and J gave up 2 bases; unmatched junction bases: 3. CDR3 in DNA: TGTGCCAGCAGCTACACAGGGGGTAACACTGAAGCTTTCTTT. Translating it yields CASSYTGGNTEAFF.

The V gene is TRBV5-5, the J gene TRBJ1-1; tentatively, D is TRBD1 (5 bases). There are 14 residues in the CDR3. The V gene's germline CDR1 is SGHKS and CDR2 YYEKEE (reference sequence). Trimming cost V 0 bases and J 4 bases, with 10 bases left between them. CDR3 protein: CASSLVRVGTEAFF. CDR3 sequence (DNA): TGTGCCAGCAGCTTGGTCAGGGTGGGCACTGAAGCTTTCTTT.

A single count supports this clone. V usage is TRBV27 and J usage is TRBJ2-3; D is ambiguous. The CDR3 is made up of 14 amino acids. Germline CDR1 reads MNHEY; CDR2 reads SMNVEV (reference sequence). The V and J ends lost 4 bases and 2 bases respectively, with 10 bases between them. The CDR3 DNA follows: TGTGCCAGCAGTTCCCTCGGTTTCACAGATACGCAGTATTTT. Translation: CASSSLGFTDTQYF.

V is TRBV7-6 and J is TRBJ1-6; D is unresolved. The CDR3 is 16 residues long. Trimming took 5 bases from V and 5 from J, leaving 16 bases between them. In germline, CDR1 is SGHVS, CDR2 FNYEAQ. The CDR3 protein is CASSLIPAANNSPLHF. DNA for the CDR3: TGTGCCAGCAGCCTAATACCTGCGGCTAATAATTCACCCCTCCACTTT.

V gene TRBV4-3 combines with J gene TRBJ1-1; D is perhaps TRBD1 (5 bases). The CDR3 spans 15 residues. V was cut by 1 base and J by 10 bases, with 19 bases left in between. Per germline, CDR1 LGHNA and CDR2 YSLEER. As DNA, the CDR3 is TGCGCCAGCAGCCAAGCGGGCAGGGCCGCAGCAGGAGCTTTCTTT. Its protein is CASSQAGRAAAGAFF.

This chain links TRBV2 with TRBJ1-6; D is perhaps TRBD1 (6 bases). The CDR3 length is 14 residues. The germline V gene has CDR1 SNHLY and CDR2 FYNNEI. V lost 6 bases and J 3 bases, leaving 9 bases between the germline ends. The CDR3 bases are TGTGCCAGCAGCTACAGGGACTATAATTCACCCCTCCACTTT. The encoded protein is CASSYRDYNSPLHF.

This chain uses TRBV5-6 with TRBJ2-3; D gene uncertain. CDR3 size: 12 residues. Germline CDR1 and CDR2: SGHDT and YYEEEE. Deletions cut 1 base from V and 4 bases from J, with 4 bases between. Here the CDR3 reads CASSLLSDTQYF. CDR3 coding DNA: TGTGCCAGCAGCTTGTTATCAGATACGCAGTATTTT.

The gene calls are TRBV23-1 and TRBJ2-5; D unresolved. TRBV23-1 is treated as an ORF (open reading frame) with a function not yet certain. CDR3 size: 15 residues. V was clipped by 0 bases and J by 0 bases, with 8 bases between them. The CDR3 DNA sequence: TGCGCCAGCAGTCAATCGGCGGCAGACCAAGAGACCCAGTACTTC. Translation: CASSQSAADQETQYF.

This clone is labeled medium-sized. The chain employs TRBV3-1 (or the pseudogene TRBV3-2) and TRBJ2-3, with a tentative D call TRBD2 (6 bases). This CDR3 is 17 amino acids long. Per the germline V gene, CDR1 is LGHDT and CDR2 is YNNKEL (reference sequence). V was shortened by 0 bases and J by 0 bases, with 13 bases between the two germline ends. This CDR3 reads CASSQDRGISSTDTQYF. The CDR3 nucleotides are TGTGCCAGCAGCCAAGACCGGGGGATCTCTAGCACAGATACGCAGTATTTT.

This chain joins TRBV7-3 and TRBJ2-3; no clear D. The germline V gene encodes CDR1 SGHTA and CDR2 FQGTGA. CDR3 size: 15 residues. V dropped 1 base and J dropped 0 bases, with 8 bases sitting between them. The CDR3 protein is CASSLMASSTDTQYF. CDR3 DNA sequence: TGTGCCAGCAGCTTAATGGCCTCTAGCACAGATACGCAGTATTTT.